This T cell receptor beta chain was profiled in a study of molecular identifiers for immune sequencing clone quantification. Overall study findings and caveats: Jurkat TCR RNA spiked in from one cell reportedly remained identifiable amid around 1 million naive cells. Clones above 20 RNA copies held over 99% of effector molecules, under 1% in naive cells.

Losses at the gene ends were 7 bases for V and 4 bases for J; bases not matched to a gene: 4. Looked up from germline, CDR1 is MNHEY and CDR2 is SVGEGT. This CDR3 comprises 14 residues. Preparation of the bulk TCR libraries relied on previously described methods and listed TCR primers. TCRdb re-called the PCR reads through MiXCR, storing one row per CDR3 protein. The sample includes hundreds of thousands of distinct CDR3 sequences, 25% seen only once; the top ten take 0.7% to 0.95%. Naive CD8 T cells were sorted as CD8+CD4-CCR7+CD45RA+. A few counts support this clonotype. Its specificity is not known.

The sequence derives from a human donor in good health. Some libraries in this study had Jurkat cell RNA spiked in. Sequenced sample: naive CD8+ T cells from blood, with Jurkat cell RNA spiked in. As for subset: FACS-sorted CD8+CD4-CCR7+CD45RA+ naive T cells. The gene calls are TRBV6-2 or TRBV6-3 and TRBJ2-7; TRBD2 matches 13 bases. The CDR3 sequence is CASTWTSGGYEQYF. The CDR3, as DNA: TGTGCCAGCACCTGGACTAGCGGGGGATACGAGCAGTACTTC.